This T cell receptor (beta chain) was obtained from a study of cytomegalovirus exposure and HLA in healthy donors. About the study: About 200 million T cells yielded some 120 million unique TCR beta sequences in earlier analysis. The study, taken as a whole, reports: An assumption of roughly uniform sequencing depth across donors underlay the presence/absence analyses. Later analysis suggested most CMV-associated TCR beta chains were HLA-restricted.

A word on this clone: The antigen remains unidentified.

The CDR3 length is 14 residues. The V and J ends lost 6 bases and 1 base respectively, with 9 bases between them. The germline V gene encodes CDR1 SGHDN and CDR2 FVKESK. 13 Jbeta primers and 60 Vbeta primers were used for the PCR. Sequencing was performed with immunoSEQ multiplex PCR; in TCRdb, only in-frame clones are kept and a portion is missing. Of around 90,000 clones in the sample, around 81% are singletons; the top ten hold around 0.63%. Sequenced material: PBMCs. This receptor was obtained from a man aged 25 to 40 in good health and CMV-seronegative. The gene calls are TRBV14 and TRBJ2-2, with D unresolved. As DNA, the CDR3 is TGTGCCAGCAGTTTACATTTGAACACCGGGGAGCTGTTTTTT. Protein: CASSLHLNTGELFF.